One and the same sample provided the 32 T cell receptor beta chains below, sequenced in a study of CD8 T cells in Susac syndrome. The authors reverse transcribed about 0.5 to 1 ug RNA with random hexamers. Using its own MiXCR run on the immunoSEQ multiplex PCR reads, TCRdb lists one record per CDR3 protein. The sample holds more than 200,000 distinct CDR3 sequences, 94% seen once. Sequenced input: CD4+ T cells from PBMCs. These receptors originate from a human donor with Susac syndrome.

The chain links TRBV3-1 to TRBJ2-1; tentative D call: TRBD2 (7 bases). CDR1 and CDR2 (germline): LGHDT, YNNKEL (reference sequence). This CDR3 region has 15 residues. Between the trimmed V and J ends, which lost 0 bases and 8 bases, there was a span of 14 bases. The CDR3 sequence is CASSQESAGADEQFF. The CDR3 nucleotides are TGTGCCAGCAGCCAAGAATCCGCGGGGGCTGATGAGCAGTTCTTC.

The chain has TRBV12-3 or TRBV12-4 and TRBJ2-2; tentatively, D is TRBD1 (6 bases). Trimming shortened V by 5 bases and J by 1 base, and 17 bases separated the two germline ends. CDR3 length: 17 amino acids. In DNA form, the CDR3 reads TGTGCCAGCAGTCAAAAACGACAGGCTATGAACACCGGGGAGCTGTTTTTT. Translation gives CASSQKRQAMNTGELFF.

This chain links TRBV15 with TRBJ1-5, with D maybe TRBD1 (5 bases). The CDR3 extends over 17 amino acids. From germline, CDR1 is LNHNV and CDR2 YYDKDF (reference sequence). With 0 bases removed from V and 6 bases from J, the gap between germline ends came to 18 bases. CDR3 loop: CATSRDKIDSAGQPQHF. CDR3 bases: TGTGCCACCAGCAGAGATAAGATCGACAGTGCGGGTCAGCCCCAGCATTTT.

The chain is built from TRBV24-1 and TRBJ2-3; D uncertain. With 6 bases removed from V and 2 bases from J, the gap between germline ends came to 11 bases. The CDR3 has 14 residues. Germline CDR1 and CDR2: KGHDR and SFDVKD. CDR3 residues: CATSLFWTTDTQYF. DNA for the CDR3: TGTGCCACCAGTTTATTTTGGACCACAGATACGCAGTATTTT.

The J gene is TRBJ2-1, the V gene TRBV9; 9 bases line up with TRBD1. CDR3 length equals 15 residues. Germline V gene sequence: CDR1 SGDLS, CDR2 YYNGEE. Trimming at V came to 0 bases and at J to 6 bases, leaving 4 bases not matched to a gene. CDR3 coding DNA: TGTGCCAGCAGCGTAGTGGGACAGGGTTTCAATGAGCAGTTCTTC. Translation: CASSVVGQGFNEQFF.

The chain has TRBV19 and TRBJ1-6, with a weak D call TRBD1 (5 bases). Trimming left V 5 bases short and J 13 bases short, with 15 bases between. Per the germline V gene, CDR1 is LNHDA and CDR2 is SQIVND (reference sequence). CDR3 length equals 13 residues. CDR3 bases: TGTGCCAGTAGTCCGGACACTCAGGAGCCCCTCCACTTT. Protein product: CASSPDTQEPLHF.

This chain connects TRBV6-5 to TRBJ2-1; TRBD1 is a possible D gene (6 bases). This CDR3 region has 15 residues. The ends were cut back, 8 bases at V and 3 bases at J, with 17 bases in the middle. Germline lookup yields CDR1 MNHEY and CDR2 SVGAGI. The CDR3, as DNA: TGTGCCAGCGGGCCCCGACAGGCCTTCTACAATGAGCAGTTCTTC. It codes for CASGPRQAFYNEQFF.

The chain combines TRBV14 with TRBJ1-4; TRBD1 matches at 8 bases. The junction had 6 bases not matched to a gene; V was cut back by 4 bases and J by 8 bases. The CDR3 extends over 14 amino acids. The V gene's germline CDR1 is SGHDN and CDR2 FVKESK. This CDR3 reads CASSRAGGAEKLFF. CDR3 sequence (DNA): TGTGCCAGCAGCCGGGCAGGGGGCGCGGAAAAACTGTTTTTT.

J is TRBJ1-1 and V is TRBV2, with D perhaps TRBD1 (6 bases). Germline CDR1 SNHLY, CDR2 FYNNEI. The CDR3 length is 11 residues. The V end lost 7 bases, the J end lost 7 bases, and 10 bases lay between the germline ends. The CDR3 nucleotides are TGTGCCAGCACTAAACAGGGTGAAGCTTTCTTT. Its protein is CASTKQGEAFF.

The gene calls are TRBV29-1 and TRBJ2-5; 11 nucleotides align to TRBD2. V was pared by 6 bases and J by 2 bases, with 5 bases of the junction left unmatched. Per the germline V gene, CDR1 is SQVTM and CDR2 is ANQGSEA. The CDR3 consists of 14 residues. The CDR3 DNA follows: TGCAGCGTGATGACTAGCGGGGAACAAGAGACCCAGTACTTC. Translating gives CSVMTSGEQETQYF.

This rearrangement joins TRBV2 to TRBJ1-1; possibly TRBD1 for D (6 bases). V was trimmed by 7 bases and J by 10 bases, leaving 22 bases between them. The CDR3 has 14 amino acids. Germline values: CDR1 SNHLY, CDR2 FYNNEI. The CDR3 loop reads CASTNWGGNNGAFF. Here the CDR3 DNA reads TGTGCCAGCACTAACTGGGGGGGCAACAATGGAGCTTTCTTT.

The chain joins TRBV12-3 or TRBV12-4 to TRBJ2-5; the match to TRBD2 covers 7 bases. The CDR3 contains 16 residues. The V segment lost 8 bases and the J segment 2 bases; nucleotides outside the gene matches: 14. The CDR3 region has the DNA TGTGCCAGCTGTCTTGTCGGGACTAAATATCAAGAGACCCAGTACTTC. It codes for CASCLVGTKYQETQYF.

Concerning this clonotype itself: Sequence at one end of the junction differs from germline and may be a read error. This sequence joins TRBV7-7 and TRBJ1-4, with D uncertain. Germline CDR1 and CDR2: SSHAT and FNYEAQ (reference sequence). The CDR3 spans 13 residues. The chain's CDR3 is CASSLDPSQKLFF. CDR3 sequence (DNA): TGTGCTAGCAGCTTAGATCCATCCCAAAAACTGTTTTTT.

This clonotype was detected once. V usage is TRBV5-1 and J usage is TRBJ1-5; 7 nucleotides line up with TRBD1. V was pared by 4 bases and J by 5 bases, with 3 bases of the junction left unmatched. The CDR3 is 13 residues long. CDR1 and CDR2 from the germline V gene are SGHRS and YFSETQ. The CDR3 coding sequence is TGCGCCAGCAGCATAGACAGGGATCAGCCCCAGCATTTT. Translation: CASSIDRDQPQHF.

The chain combines TRBV2 with TRBJ1-2; possibly TRBD1 for D (5 bases). The CDR3 covers 13 residues. The germline V and J ends were trimmed by 6 bases and 1 base, with 9 bases remaining between them. From germline, CDR1 is SNHLY and CDR2 FYNNEI. DNA of the CDR3: TGTGCCAGCAGACCAGACAGTAACTATGGCTACACCTTC. Residues: CASRPDSNYGYTF.

The chain is built from TRBV5-1 and TRBJ1-5, with TRBD1 identical over 9 bases. CDR3 length: 16 amino acids. Trimming removed 6 bases from V and 5 bases from J; junction bases left unmatched: 12. In germline, CDR1 is SGHRS, CDR2 YFSETQ. The CDR3 nucleotides are TGCGCCAGCACAGGGCCGGGACAGGGAGCGTATCAGCCCCAGCATTTT. It yields the protein CASTGPGQGAYQPQHF.

This rearrangement joins TRBV9 to TRBJ2-2; the D gene could be TRBD1 or TRBD2 (6 bases each). The ends were cut back, 0 bases at V and 7 bases at J, with 10 bases in the middle. This CDR3 comprises 14 residues. CDR1 is SGDLS, CDR2 YYNGEE, per germline. The CDR3 loop reads CASSVVGGGGELFF. The CDR3 DNA follows: TGTGCCAGCAGCGTAGTAGGGGGAGGCGGGGAGCTGTTTTTT.

This chain uses TRBV7-9 with TRBJ1-5, with no clear D. Germline loops: CDR1 SEHNR, CDR2 FQNEAQ (reference sequence). This CDR3 contains 18 residues. The V end lost 4 bases, the J end lost 0 bases, and 19 bases lay between the germline ends. The CDR3 is CASSSQPRGAYSNQPQHF. The CDR3, as DNA: TGTGCCAGCAGCTCCCAGCCCCGTGGCGCTTATAGCAATCAGCCCCAGCATTTT.

The J gene is TRBJ2-2, the V gene TRBV29-1; 10 positions agree with TRBD2. V was pared by 4 bases and J by 3 bases, with 5 bases of the junction left unmatched. Germline V gene data show CDR1 as SQVTM and CDR2 as ANQGSEA. This CDR3 has 15 amino acids. The CDR3 region is CSVGRTSGYTGELFF. CDR3 DNA sequence: TGCAGCGTTGGCCGGACTAGCGGCTACACCGGGGAGCTGTTTTTT.

The V gene is TRBV3-1, the J gene TRBJ1-5; perhaps TRBD1 as D (5 bases). The V end lost 4 bases, the J end lost 9 bases, and 16 bases lay between the germline ends. The germline CDR1 and CDR2 sequences are LGHDT and YNNKEL (reference sequence). The length of the CDR3 is 14 residues. CDR3 sequence: CASSLGTVRGPQHF. In DNA, the CDR3 is TGTGCCAGCAGCCTTGGGACCGTGCGGGGGCCCCAGCATTTT.

The J gene is TRBJ1-6, the V gene TRBV2; TRBD1 aligns across 7 bases. CDR1 is SNHLY, CDR2 FYNNEI, per germline. V was clipped by 5 bases and J by 4 bases; unmatched bases: 11. CDR3 size: 17 residues. The CDR3 loop is CASSRDSGRSYNSPLHF. CDR3 DNA: TGTGCCAGCAGTAGGGACAGTGGACGATCTTATAATTCACCCCTCCACTTT.

V and J are TRBV7-6 and TRBJ2-5; tentative D call: TRBD2 (6 bases). The V gene lost 7 bases and the J gene lost 4 bases, with 16 bases spanning the gap. This CDR3 is built from 14 residues. The germline gives CDR1 SGHVS, CDR2 FNYEAQ. CDR3 protein: CASTQDGGRETQYF. As DNA, the CDR3 is TGTGCCAGCACCCAGGATGGGGGGAGAGAGACCCAGTACTTC.

This chain links TRBV7-3 with TRBJ2-3; 9 bases line up with TRBD2. CDR1 and CDR2 (germline): SGHTA, FQGTGA. The CDR3 has 15 residues. The V segment lost 4 bases and the J segment 1 base; nucleotides outside the gene matches: 3. CDR3: CASSSQRGGTDTQYF. CDR3 bases: TGTGCCAGCAGCTCTCAGCGGGGGGGCACAGATACGCAGTATTTT.

The CDR3 DNA reads TGTGCCAGCAGTTTGGGTGGGGCCAACGTCCTGACTTTC. Protein sequence: CASSLGGANVLTF. The chain joins TRBV27 to TRBJ2-6; the D is unclear. CDR1 is MNHEY and CDR2 is SMNVEV in the germline V gene (reference sequence). This CDR3 is built from 13 residues. Trimming shortened V by 3 bases and J by 3 bases, and 3 bases separated the two germline ends.

The chain links TRBV3-1 to TRBJ1-1; TRBD1 is a possible D gene (5 bases). Germline lookup yields CDR1 LGHDT and CDR2 YNNKEL (reference sequence). The CDR3 length is 14 residues. The germline V and J ends were trimmed by 7 bases and 5 bases, with 17 bases remaining between them. CDR3 in amino acids: CASTLGGSGTEAFF. The DNA of the CDR3 is TGTGCCAGCACCCTCGGGGGTAGCGGAACTGAAGCTTTCTTT.

In nucleotides, the CDR3 is TGCAGTGCTGGGGGGGCGAGCTCCTACAATGAGCAGTTCTTC. Its protein is CSAGGASSYNEQFF. The chain combines TRBV20-1 with TRBJ2-1; D is perhaps TRBD2 (7 bases). Germline assignment: CDR1 DFQATT and CDR2 SNEGSKA (reference sequence). The CDR3 is made up of 14 amino acids. Trimming took off 5 bases at V and 0 bases at J, with 11 bases between the two ends.

The V call is TRBV29-1, the J call TRBJ2-7; weak D call: TRBD1 (6 bases). Between the trimmed V and J ends, which lost 3 bases and 0 bases, there was a span of 12 bases. This CDR3 spans 14 amino acids. Per the germline V gene, CDR1 is SQVTM and CDR2 is ANQGSEA. The CDR3 coding sequence is TGCAGCGTTGAGGCCGGACAGAGCTCCTACGAGCAGTACTTC. It yields the protein CSVEAGQSSYEQYF.

The chain carries TRBV7-6 and TRBJ1-2, with 8 bases aligning to TRBD1. This CDR3 is built from 13 residues. Germline-derived CDR1 and CDR2 are SGHVS and FNYEAQ. The ends lost 5 bases at V and 6 bases at J; junction bases unmatched: 5. CDR3 amino acids: CASSRTGRDGYTF. The CDR3 DNA reads as TGTGCCAGCAGCCGGACAGGGCGCGATGGCTACACCTTC.

This chain uses TRBV12-3 or TRBV12-4 with TRBJ1-5; tentatively, D is TRBD1 (6 bases). Trimming cost V 4 bases and J 0 bases, with 13 bases left between them. The CDR3 totals 16 residues. The DNA of the CDR3 is TGTGCCAGCAGTTCAACAGGGTCTGCTAGCAATCAGCCCCAGCATTTT. Translation: CASSSTGSASNQPQHF.

This rearrangement joins TRBV30 to TRBJ1-1; 7 nucleotides agree with TRBD1. This CDR3 has 12 residues. In germline, CDR1 is GTSNPN, CDR2 SVGIG (reference sequence). J gave up 3 bases and V 5 bases, and 3 bases lay outside the gene matches. CDR3 DNA sequence: TGTGCCTGGGACAGGGCGGACACTGAAGCTTTCTTT. It codes for CAWDRADTEAFF.

This chain uses TRBV9 with TRBJ2-7, with D unclear. The germline V gene encodes CDR1 SGDLS and CDR2 YYNGEE. This CDR3 has 14 amino acids. Trimming removed 0 bases at V and 2 bases at J, with 9 bases between. CDR3 nucleotides: TGTGCCAGCAGCGTAGATGGTCAGACCTACGAGCAGTACTTC. Protein sequence: CASSVDGQTYEQYF. Full variable domain (rest looked up from reference TRBV9 and TRBJ2-7): DSGVTQTPKHLITATGQRVTLRCSPRSGDLSVYWYQQSLDQGLQFLIQYYNGEERAKGNILERFSAQQFPDLHSELNLSSLELGDSALYFCASSVDGQTYEQYFGPGTRLTVT.

The V gene is TRBV14, the J gene TRBJ1-2; D perhaps matches TRBD1 (5 bases). Trimming took off 1 base at V and 4 bases at J, with 16 bases between the two ends. Germline assignment: CDR1 SGHDN and CDR2 FVKESK. CDR3 length equals 16 residues. CDR3 bases: TGTGCCAGCAGCCAAGGTGGAGGTTTCGGGACCTATGGCTACACCTTC. Its protein is CASSQGGGFGTYGYTF. The entire variable domain, with the rest obtained from reference TRBV14 and TRBJ1-2, is as follows: EAGVTQFPSHSVIEKGQTVTLRCDPISGHDNLYWYRRVMGKEIKFLLHFVKESKQDESGMPNNRFLAERTGGTYSTLKVQPAELEDSGVYFCASSQGGGFGTYGYTFGSGTRLTVV.